Shown below are 3 T cell receptor beta chains from a single sample sequenced in a study of blood T cell repertoires in COVID-19. The repertoire was sequenced with immunoSEQ multiplex PCR; TCRdb's copy has only in-frame clones and lacks some. The sample has approximately 66,000 clones, approximately 89% seen once. The sequenced material came from peripheral blood. Source of these receptors: a man aged 60 to 69 with acute or convalescent COVID-19.

The chain recombines TRBV7-3 with TRBJ1-1, with TRBD1 as a possible D gene (5 bases). Trimming stripped 5 bases from V and 3 bases from J, with 10 bases between. The CDR3 loop spans 13 amino acids. Germline CDR1 is SGHTA and CDR2 is FQGTGA. The CDR3 sequence: CASSLTGDTEAFF. The CDR3 DNA is TGTGCCAGCAGCCTTACGGGGGACACTGAAGCTTTCTTT. Combining the CDR3 with reference TRBV7-3 and TRBJ1-1 gives the whole variable domain GAGVSQTPSNKVTEKGKYVELRCDPISGHTALYWYRQSLGQGPEFLIYFQGTGAADDSGLPNDRFFAVRPEGSVSTLKIQRTERGDSAVYLCASSLTGDTEAFFGQGTRLTVV.

This rearrangement joins TRBV7-9 to TRBJ1-1; a weak D match, TRBD1 (5 bases). The V gene's germline CDR1 is SEHNR and CDR2 FQNEAQ (reference sequence). The CDR3 contains 13 residues. The germline V and J ends were trimmed by 5 bases and 4 bases, with 11 bases remaining between them. This CDR3 is CASSPFGGTEAFF. The DNA of the CDR3 is TGTGCCAGCAGCCCTTTCGGGGGCACTGAAGCTTTCTTT.

V is TRBV10-3 and J is TRBJ2-2; no definite D call. CDR1 is ENHRY and CDR2 is SYGVKD in the germline V gene. Deletions cut 6 bases from V and 7 bases from J, with 12 bases between. The CDR3 runs 13 residues. The CDR3 region has the DNA TGTGCCATCAGGAGCCCACCTGGCGGGGAGCTGTTTTTT. Protein product: CAIRSPPGGELFF.